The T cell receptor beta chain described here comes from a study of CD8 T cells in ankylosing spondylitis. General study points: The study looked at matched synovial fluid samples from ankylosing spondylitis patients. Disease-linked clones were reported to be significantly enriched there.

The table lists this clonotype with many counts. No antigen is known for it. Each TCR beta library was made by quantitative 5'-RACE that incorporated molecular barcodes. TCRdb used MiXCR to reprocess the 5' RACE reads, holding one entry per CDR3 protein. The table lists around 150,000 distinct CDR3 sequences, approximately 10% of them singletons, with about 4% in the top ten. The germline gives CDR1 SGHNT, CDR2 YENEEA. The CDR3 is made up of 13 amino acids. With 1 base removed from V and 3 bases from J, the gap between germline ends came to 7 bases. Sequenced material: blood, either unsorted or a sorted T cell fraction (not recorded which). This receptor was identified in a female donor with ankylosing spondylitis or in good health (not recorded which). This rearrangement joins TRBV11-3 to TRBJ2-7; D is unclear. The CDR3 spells CASSLALNYEQYF. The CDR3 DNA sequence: TGTGCCAGCAGCTTAGCCTTGAACTACGAGCAGTACTTC.